This passage covers 2 T cell receptor beta chains from one sample sequenced in a study of shared clonotypes between healthy human individuals. Assay: immunoSEQ multiplex PCR; the TCRdb copy retains only in-frame clones and omits some. The data contain about 580,000 clones, nearly 98% of them singletons. Terminally differentiated effector memory CD45RA+ cells were excluded by CCR7 positive selection of CD45RO-negative cells. Sequences were obtained from naive CD8+ T cells sorted from blood. The source of these receptors is a man aged 30-40 years in good health.

CDR3 region: CASSDRGTMNTEAFF. CDR3 nucleotides: TGTGCCAGCAGTGACCGGGGTACGATGAACACTGAAGCTTTCTTT. The chain combines TRBV25-1 with TRBJ1-1; D is uncertain. The ends were cut back, 3 bases at V and 0 bases at J, with 11 bases in the middle. Per the germline V gene, CDR1 is MGHDK and CDR2 is SYGVNS. CDR3 length: 15 amino acids.

This chain links TRBV7-9 with TRBJ2-2, with TRBD1 identical over 8 bases. V lost 4 bases, J lost 6 bases, and 4 bases stayed unmatched. The germline V gene has CDR1 SEHNR and CDR2 FQNEAQ (reference sequence). This CDR3 region has 14 residues. CDR3 DNA sequence: TGTGCCAGCAGCTCGACAGGGGTTTCCGGGGAGCTGTTTTTT. This gives the protein CASSSTGVSGELFF.